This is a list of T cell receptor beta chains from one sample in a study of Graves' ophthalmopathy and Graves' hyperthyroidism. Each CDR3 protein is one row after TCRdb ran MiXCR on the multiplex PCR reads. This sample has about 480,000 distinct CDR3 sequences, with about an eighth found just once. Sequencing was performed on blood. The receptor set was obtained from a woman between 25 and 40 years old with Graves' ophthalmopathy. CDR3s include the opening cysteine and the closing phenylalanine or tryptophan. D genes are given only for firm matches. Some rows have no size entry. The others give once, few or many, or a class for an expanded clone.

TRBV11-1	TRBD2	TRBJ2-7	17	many	CASSLPTSGGTNYEQYF	TGTGCCAGCAGCTTACCGACTAGCGGGGGGACGAACTACGAGCAGTACTTC
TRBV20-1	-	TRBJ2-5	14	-	CSVLFPGREETQYF	TGCAGTGTCCTATTCCCTGGACGGGAAGAGACCCAGTACTTC
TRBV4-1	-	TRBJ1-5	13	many	CASSQESGEPQHF	TGCGCCAGCAGCCAAGAAAGCGGGGAGCCCCAGCATTTT
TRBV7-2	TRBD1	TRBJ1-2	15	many	CASSSDRGFMEGYTF	TGTGCCAGCAGCTCGGACAGGGGCTTTATGGAGGGCTACACCTTC
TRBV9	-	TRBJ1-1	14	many	CASSAGHPNTEAFF	TGTGCCAGCAGTGCGGGACACCCGAACACTGAAGCTTTCTTT
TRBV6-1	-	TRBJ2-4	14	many	CASSERHFQNIQYF	TGTGCCAGCAGTGAAAGGCATTTCCAAAACATTCAGTACTTC
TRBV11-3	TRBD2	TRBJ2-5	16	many	CASSLDPGLAVETQYF	TGTGCCAGCAGCTTAGATCCGGGACTAGCGGTTGAGACCCAGTACTTC
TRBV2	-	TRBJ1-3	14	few	CASSAQGNGNTIYF	TGTGCCAGCAGTGCTCAGGGAAATGGAAACACCATATATTTT
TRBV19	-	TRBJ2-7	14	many	CASSMRAGSYEQYF	TGTGCCAGTAGTATGCGTGCTGGCTCCTACGAGCAGTACTTC
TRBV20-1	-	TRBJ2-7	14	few	CSAWGGRLVDEQYF	TGCAGTGCTTGGGGCGGGCGACTGGTGGACGAGCAGTACTTC
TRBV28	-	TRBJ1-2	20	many	CASSSIAQDGSLGTGYGYTF	TGTGCCAGCAGTTCAATCGCCCAGGACGGATCCTTAGGCACGGGATATGGCTACACCTTC
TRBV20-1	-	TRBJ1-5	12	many	CSAGIGNQPQHF	TGCAGTGCGGGCATAGGAAATCAGCCCCAGCATTTT
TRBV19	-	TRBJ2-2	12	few	CATRLPSGELFF	TGTGCCACCAGGCTACCCTCCGGGGAGCTGTTTTTT
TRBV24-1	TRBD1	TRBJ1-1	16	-	CAASDAGQGAHTEAFF	TGTGCCGCCAGTGATGCGGGACAGGGAGCGCACACTGAAGCTTTCTTT
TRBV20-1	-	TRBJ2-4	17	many	CSARHLREKTGKNIQYF	TGCAGTGCTAGGCATCTCAGGGAAAAGACGGGCAAAAACATTCAGTACTTC
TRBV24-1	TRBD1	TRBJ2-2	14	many	CATSRTGFTGELFF	TGTGCCACCAGCCGGACAGGGTTCACCGGGGAGCTGTTTTTT
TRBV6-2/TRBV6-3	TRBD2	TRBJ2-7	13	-	CASSYGREYEQYF	TGTGCCAGCAGTTACGGGCGGGAGTACGAGCAGTACTTC
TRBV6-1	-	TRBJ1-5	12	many	CASSVEGGPQHF	TGTGCCAGCAGTGTCGAGGGGGGGCCCCAGCATTTT
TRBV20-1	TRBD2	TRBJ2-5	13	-	CSVALAGEETQYF	TGCAGTGTCGCTCTAGCGGGAGAAGAGACCCAGTACTTC
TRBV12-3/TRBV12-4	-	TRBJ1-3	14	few	CATSGRVSGNTIYF	TGTGCCACCAGTGGGAGGGTCTCTGGAAACACCATATATTTT
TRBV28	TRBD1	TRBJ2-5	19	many	CASSSLLSSRDRYQETQYF	TGTGCCAGCAGTTCCCTACTCTCAAGCCGGGACAGGTATCAAGAGACCCAGTACTTC
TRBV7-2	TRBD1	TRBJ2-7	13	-	CASGRQGAYEQYF	TGTGCCAGCGGCCGACAGGGGGCCTACGAGCAGTACTTC